This passage covers 21 T cell receptor beta chains from one sample sequenced in a study of blood T cell repertoires in COVID-19. The repertoire was sequenced with immunoSEQ multiplex PCR; TCRdb's copy has only in-frame clones and lacks some. The top ten hold approximately 1.5% of the sample, which has roughly 200,000 clones, roughly 84% seen once. Sequencing used peripheral blood. These receptors all stem from a human donor in a cohort sampled during active COVID-19.

V gene TRBV19 combines with J gene TRBJ1-1; D may be TRBD1 (6 bases). The germline V gene has CDR1 LNHDA and CDR2 SQIVND (reference sequence). The CDR3 spans 14 residues. The ends were cut back, 6 bases at V and 4 bases at J, with 15 bases in the middle. CDR3: CASSPRTGITEAFF. As DNA, the CDR3 is TGTGCCAGTAGCCCACGTACAGGGATCACTGAAGCTTTCTTT. The whole variable domain, remainder taken from reference TRBV19 and TRBJ1-1, is DGGITQSPKYLFRKEGQNVTLSCEQNLNHDAMYWYRQDPGQGLRLIYYSQIVNDFQKGDIAEGYSVSREKKESFPLTVTSAQKNPTAFYLCASSPRTGITEAFFGQGTRLTVV.

V and J are TRBV7-8 and TRBJ1-5; TRBD1 aligns across 8 bases. This CDR3 is 16 amino acids long. From germline, CDR1 is SGHVS and CDR2 FQNEAQ. The trim removed 2 bases at V and 0 bases at J, leaving 3 bases unmatched. CDR3 coding DNA: TGTGCCAGCAGCTTACAGGGGGCCCATAGCAATCAGCCCCAGCATTTT. Its translation: CASSLQGAHSNQPQHF. Variable domain in full (rest from reference TRBV7-8 and TRBJ1-5): GAGVSQSPRYKVAKRGQDVALRCDPISGHVSLFWYQQALGQGPEFLTYFQNEAQLDKSGLPSDRFFAERPEGSVSTLKIQRTQQEDSAVYLCASSLQGAHSNQPQHFGDGTRLSIL.

The table lists this clone with a count of one. The V and J genes are TRBV5-1 and TRBJ2-7; 11 bases align to TRBD2. V lost 7 bases and J lost 2; bases outside the gene matches: 11. This CDR3 spans 16 amino acids. Per germline, CDR1 SGHRS and CDR2 YFSETQ. CDR3 sequence: CASAPSLAGGPYEQYF. CDR3 DNA sequence: TGCGCCAGCGCCCCCTCTCTAGCGGGAGGTCCCTACGAGCAGTACTTC.

In this sample, this clone turned up once. The rearrangement uses TRBV4-2 and TRBJ2-7, with 10 nucleotides matching TRBD1. Looked up from germline, CDR1 is LGHNA and CDR2 is YNFKEQ. There are 17 residues in the CDR3. Trimming cost V 4 bases and J 4 bases; bases outside gene matches: 13. This CDR3 is CASSRALGRTGGYEQYF. The CDR3 bases are TGTGCCAGCAGCCGCGCTCTGGGGCGGACAGGGGGGTACGAGCAGTACTTC.

The chain recombines TRBV11-1 with TRBJ2-4, with TRBD1 matching 9 bases. The junction had 3 bases not matched to a gene; V was cut back by 1 base and J by 8 bases. The CDR3 is made up of 14 amino acids. Germline loops: CDR1 SGHAT, CDR2 FQDESV (reference sequence). CDR3 coding DNA: TGTGCCAGCAGCTTAGGGACAGGGGAGGACATTCAGTACTTC. It is translated as CASSLGTGEDIQYF.

As for this clone: Distinct nucleotide sequences in the sample also encode this CDR3. V is TRBV11-2 and J is TRBJ2-7; TRBD1 aligns across 7 bases. The J segment lost 2 bases and the V segment lost 0 bases, leaving 4 bases of the junction unmatched. Per the germline V gene, CDR1 is SGHAT and CDR2 is FQNNGV. The CDR3 runs 15 residues. The CDR3 bases are TGTGCCAGCAGCTTAGAAGCAGGGGGTCCCTACGAGCAGTACTTC. It codes for CASSLEAGGPYEQYF.

The V and J genes are TRBV4-1 and TRBJ1-5; D not certain. There are 16 residues in the CDR3. V was pared by 0 bases and J by 0 bases, with 9 bases between. Germline lookup yields CDR1 MGHRA and CDR2 YSYEKL. The CDR3 here is CASSQDPGYSNQPQHF. The CDR3 region has the DNA TGCGCCAGCAGCCAAGATCCCGGGTATAGCAATCAGCCCCAGCATTTT.

V is TRBV5-1 and J is TRBJ2-3, with 7 bases that match TRBD1. V shed 4 bases and J 3 bases; nucleotides not matched to a gene: 14. CDR1 and CDR2 (germline): SGHRS, YFSETQ. This CDR3 contains 17 residues. CDR3 in amino acids: CASSLPTGSEGTDTQYF. The CDR3, as DNA: TGCGCCAGCAGCCTCCCGACAGGGAGTGAGGGAACAGATACGCAGTATTTT.

The chain is built from TRBV12-3 or TRBV12-4 and TRBJ1-3; D might be TRBD1 (5 bases). V shed 6 bases and J shed 6 bases, with 9 bases lying between them. The CDR3 runs to 12 residues. The CDR3 nucleotides are TGTGCCAGCAGCACCAGGGTAAACACCATATATTTT. It is translated as CASSTRVNTIYF.

The rearrangement uses TRBV7-8 and TRBJ2-7, with 9 positions matching TRBD1. Losses at the gene ends were 2 bases for V and 3 bases for J; bases not matched to a gene: 5. The CDR3 sequence is 15 residues long. Germline loops: CDR1 SGHVS, CDR2 FQNEAQ. CDR3 loop: CASSLRGQGIYEQYF. In DNA, the CDR3 is TGTGCCAGCAGCTTAAGGGGACAGGGCATCTACGAGCAGTACTTC.

The CDR3 here is CASSGSRGDEQYF. The CDR3 region has the DNA TGTGCCAGCAGCGGCTCCCGGGGGGACGAGCAGTACTTC. V usage is TRBV9 and J usage is TRBJ2-7; 7 nucleotides match TRBD2. CDR1 is SGDLS, CDR2 YYNGEE, per germline. The CDR3 runs to 13 residues. Trimming removed 3 bases from V and 5 bases from J; junction bases left unmatched: 5.

The gene calls are TRBV5-1 and TRBJ2-3; TRBD2 might be the D (6 bases). Germline V gene lookup returns CDR1 SGHRS and CDR2 YFSETQ. Trimming stripped 0 bases from V and 3 bases from J, with 11 bases between. This CDR3 comprises 15 residues. This CDR3 is CASSLGRGKTDTQYF. The CDR3 DNA sequence: TGCGCCAGCAGCTTGGGGCGCGGGAAGACAGATACGCAGTATTTT.

This chain uses TRBV7-3 with TRBJ2-5; D is unresolved. Germline CDR1 SGHTA, CDR2 FQGTGA. Trimming pared 5 bases from V and 6 bases from J, leaving 13 bases between. The CDR3 totals 13 residues. CDR3 sequence: CASSPPAEKTQYF. CDR3 coding DNA: TGTGCCAGCAGCCCCCCCGCGGAAAAGACCCAGTACTTC. The full variable domain, in which reference TRBV7-3 and TRBJ2-5 provide the parts outside the CDR3, is GAGVSQTPSNKVTEKGKYVELRCDPISGHTALYWYRQSLGQGPEFLIYFQGTGAADDSGLPNDRFFAVRPEGSVSTLKIQRTERGDSAVYLCASSPPAEKTQYFGPGTRLLVL.

The V call is TRBV5-5, the J call TRBJ1-1, with D uncertain. Germline V gives CDR1 SGHKS, CDR2 YYEKEE (reference sequence). Trimming cost V 5 bases and J 6 bases, with 14 bases left between them. This CDR3 is built from 13 residues. In DNA form, the CDR3 reads TGTGCCAGCAGGGTTACTAGGTGGGCTGAAGCTTTCTTT. The encoded protein is CASRVTRWAEAFF.

V gene TRBV28 combines with J gene TRBJ2-7; perhaps TRBD1 as D (6 bases). The V end was cut by 9 bases, the J end by 6 bases, with 21 bases between. Germline V CDR1 and CDR2: MDHEN, SYDVKM. The CDR3 loop spans 14 amino acids. The CDR3 coding sequence is TGTGCCAGTACTGGGGGCGAATTGTGGGGCGAGCAGTACTTC. This encodes CASTGGELWGEQYF.

On this clone: This CDR3 is also generated by other DNA sequences in the sample. In nucleotides, the CDR3 is TGTGCCAGCAGCTTAGGGACTAGGTCCTACGAGCAGTACTTC. It yields the protein CASSLGTRSYEQYF. J is TRBJ2-7 and V is TRBV7-2; TRBD2 matches 7 bases. CDR1 and CDR2 (germline): SGHTA, FQGNSA. CDR3 length equals 14 residues. Germline trimming cut 1 base from V and 1 base from J; bases unmatched to any gene: 1.

This chain joins TRBV9 and TRBJ1-1; TRBD1 agrees at 7 bases. Germline V gene sequence: CDR1 SGDLS, CDR2 YYNGEE. Losses at the gene ends were 4 bases for V and 1 base for J; bases not matched to a gene: 10. CDR3 length: 16 residues. DNA for the CDR3: TGTGCCAGCAGCTCCCACGGGAGACAGGGGAACACTGAAGCTTTCTTT. Its protein product is CASSSHGRQGNTEAFF.

The gene calls are TRBV18 and TRBJ1-5; D is possibly TRBD1 (5 bases). Per the germline V gene, CDR1 is KGHSH and CDR2 is LQKENI. V lost 0 bases to trimming and J lost 6 bases, with 9 bases between them. This CDR3 region has 14 residues. The CDR3 is CASSPPGPTQPQHF. The CDR3 DNA reads as TGTGCCAGCTCACCACCGGGGCCCACTCAGCCCCAGCATTTT.

The V call is TRBV3-1 (or the pseudogene TRBV3-2), the J call TRBJ2-1; weak D call: TRBD2 (6 bases). Deletions cut 0 bases from V and 7 bases from J, with 13 bases between. CDR3 length equals 15 residues. Looked up from germline, CDR1 is LGHDT and CDR2 is YNNKEL (reference sequence). In DNA, the CDR3 is TGTGCCAGCAGCCAAGATGAGACTAGAAGTAATGAGCAGTTCTTC. Amino acid sequence: CASSQDETRSNEQFF.

A word on this clone: This specimen includes other DNA sequences encoding the same CDR3. The chain employs TRBV7-2 and TRBJ2-5; a weak D match, TRBD2 (5 bases). V was clipped by 1 base and J by 2 bases, with 8 bases between them. The CDR3 runs 14 residues. Germline V CDR1 and CDR2: SGHTA, FQGNSA. CDR3 sequence reads: CASSLGGSQETQYF. CDR3 nucleotide sequence: TGTGCCAGCAGCTTAGGTGGGAGTCAAGAGACCCAGTACTTC.

The rearrangement uses TRBV5-4 and TRBJ1-2, with 11 bases identical to TRBD1. V gave up 4 bases and J gave up 4 bases; unmatched junction bases: 6. Germline V lookup: CDR1 SGHNT, CDR2 YYREEE (reference sequence). The CDR3 length is 15 residues. The CDR3 DNA sequence: TGTGCCAGCAGCGGACAGGGGGCGGCCATCTATGGCTACACCTTC. This sequence encodes CASSGQGAAIYGYTF. Full variable domain (missing parts from reference TRBV5-4 and TRBJ1-2): ETGVTQSPTHLIKTRGQQVTLRCSSQSGHNTVSWYQQALGQGPQFIFQYYREEENGRGNFPPRFSGLQFPNYSSELNVNALELDDSALYLCASSGQGAAIYGYTFGSGTRLTVV.